Detailed here is one T cell receptor (beta chain). This entry belongs to a study of brain T cells in children with intractable seizures. Sequencing used immunoSEQ multiplex PCR; TCRdb keeps in-frame clones, though not all of them. The table shows about 320,000 clones, with over 90% occurring only once. As for time point: blood from clinic visit 5 months post-surgery; TSC patient then seizure free. Only cases whose brain tissue showed the highest T cell transcript signatures were sequenced. This clonotype originated in a boy under two years old with tuberous sclerosis and intractable seizures. The material was peripheral blood, obtained less than 6 months after surgery.

CDR3 protein: CASSLILPGPTDTQYF. The CDR3 nucleotides read TGTGCCAGCAGCCTGATACTCCCGGGACCTACAGATACGCAGTATTTT. The chain employs TRBV5-6 and TRBJ2-3, with D perhaps matching TRBD1 or TRBD2 (5 bases each). V was clipped by 4 bases and J by 3 bases, with 18 bases between them. Germline CDR1 and CDR2: SGHDT and YYEEEE. The CDR3 is made up of 16 amino acids.